The 28 T cell receptor beta chains listed next were all sequenced from one sample in a study of blood T cell repertoires in COVID-19. Clones were read by immunoSEQ multiplex PCR, and TCRdb kept only the in-frame ones, dropping some. The sample consists of approximately 120,000 clones, 84% of them appearing once. The sequencing input was peripheral blood. The source of these receptors is a woman in her forties or fifties with acute or convalescent COVID-19.

V gene TRBV5-5 combines with J gene TRBJ1-6; weak D call: TRBD1 (5 bases). The CDR3 totals 16 residues. Trimming shortened V by 1 base and J by 7 bases, and 15 bases separated the two germline ends. Germline CDR1 is SGHKS and CDR2 is YYEKEE (reference sequence). CDR3 nucleotides: TGTGCCAGCAGCTTGAATTCTGGGGACTCAAATTCACCCCTCCACTTT. This translates into CASSLNSGDSNSPLHF.

This sequence joins TRBV5-1 and TRBJ1-2, with 9 bases identical to TRBD1. This CDR3 spans 14 amino acids. V lost 4 bases, J lost 8 bases, and 9 bases stayed unmatched. Germline V gives CDR1 SGHRS, CDR2 YFSETQ. CDR3 bases: TGCGCCAGCAGCGCCGGGACAGGGTTAAAAGGCTACACCTTC. As protein: CASSAGTGLKGYTF.

The CDR3 loop reads CASNRGEENTIYF. The CDR3 nucleotides are TGTGCCAGCAACAGGGGAGAGGAAAACACCATATATTTT. This chain uses TRBV5-4 with TRBJ1-3, with 7 bases lining up with TRBD1. Germline trimming cut 6 bases from V and 6 bases from J; bases unmatched to any gene: 6. This CDR3 has 13 amino acids. Germline CDR1 and CDR2: SGHNT and YYREEE (reference sequence).

This chain uses TRBV10-3 with TRBJ1-2, with 7 positions matching TRBD1. J was trimmed by 2 bases and V by 7 bases; bases with no gene match: 7. The CDR3 loop spans 14 amino acids. Germline V gene sequence: CDR1 ENHRY, CDR2 SYGVKD. CDR3 nucleotide sequence: TGTGCCATCAATGAACAGGGGAACAACTATGGCTACACCTTC. Amino acid sequence: CAINEQGNNYGYTF.

J is TRBJ1-1 and V is TRBV6-1; D unclear. The CDR3 length is 16 residues. Germline CDR1 MNHNS, CDR2 SASEGT. The V and J ends lost 2 bases and 1 base respectively, with 14 bases between them. The CDR3 is CASSEWAGLGNTEAFF. In DNA, the CDR3 is TGTGCCAGCAGTGAATGGGCTGGATTAGGGAACACTGAAGCTTTCTTT.

The chain uses TRBV11-3 and TRBJ2-2; TRBD1 matches 7 bases. V dropped 5 bases and J dropped 4; count of bases not matched to a gene: 4. The CDR3 totals 14 residues. Germline values: CDR1 SGHNT, CDR2 YENEEA. The CDR3 coding sequence is TGTGCCAGCAGCCCCGACAGGGCCACCGGGGAGCTGTTTTTT. Encoded protein: CASSPDRATGELFF.

The gene calls are TRBV18 and TRBJ1-3; no firm D call. The CDR3 is 16 residues long. Trimming removed 3 bases from V and 0 bases from J, with 12 bases in between. CDR1 KGHSH and CDR2 LQKENI come from the germline V gene. The CDR3 protein is CASSPPTAYSGNTIYF. DNA for the CDR3: TGTGCCAGCTCACCCCCTACAGCTTACTCTGGAAACACCATATATTTT.

The rearrangement uses TRBV5-1 and TRBJ1-3; 8 nucleotides align to TRBD1. This CDR3 contains 17 residues. The V segment lost 4 bases and the J segment 1 base; nucleotides outside the gene matches: 10. Per germline, CDR1 SGHRS and CDR2 YFSETQ. The CDR3 loop is CASSPRGQGGSGNTIYF. CDR3 sequence (DNA): TGCGCCAGCAGCCCCCGAGGACAGGGAGGTTCTGGAAACACCATATATTTT.

The chain uses TRBV2 and TRBJ2-7; tentative D call: TRBD2 (7 bases). V lost 4 bases and J lost 4, with 20 bases in between. The CDR3 runs 16 residues. CDR1 is SNHLY and CDR2 is FYNNEI in the germline V gene. The CDR3 nucleotides are TGTGCCAGCAGTGTCCCTCCTCCAAGGGGGGGTTACGAGCAGTACTTC. The encoded protein is CASSVPPPRGGYEQYF.

V usage is TRBV12-5 and J usage is TRBJ1-2; a possible D gene is TRBD1 (5 bases). Trimming stripped 4 bases from V and 2 bases from J, with 17 bases between. CDR1 is LGHNT and CDR2 is FRNRAP in the germline V gene. The CDR3 spans 16 residues. The CDR3 nucleotides read TGTGCTAGTGGTTCCCTCCGGGACGGGGGGAACTATGGCTACACCTTC. It translates to CASGSLRDGGNYGYTF.

This clone was found a few times. This rearrangement joins TRBV7-9 to TRBJ2-1, with 8 bases aligning to TRBD1. Germline values: CDR1 SEHNR, CDR2 FQNEAQ (reference sequence). This CDR3 has 14 amino acids. Trimming cost V 4 bases and J 8 bases; bases outside gene matches: 7. CDR3 nucleotide sequence: TGTGCCAGCAGCTCATGGACAGGGATGCATGAGCAGTTCTTC. Its protein product is CASSSWTGMHEQFF. The full variable domain, with the rest looked up from reference TRBV7-9 and TRBJ2-1, is DTGVSQNPRHKITKRGQNVTFRCDPISEHNRLYWYRQTLGQGPEFLTYFQNEAQLEKSRLLSDRFSAERPKGSFSTLEIQRTEQGDSAMYLCASSSWTGMHEQFFGPGTRLTVL.

The J gene is TRBJ1-2, the V gene TRBV6-5; weak D call: TRBD1 (6 bases). V lost 2 bases and J 4 bases, leaving 17 bases between the germline ends. The germline CDR1 and CDR2 sequences are MNHEY and SVGAGI. This CDR3 spans 16 amino acids. DNA of the CDR3: TGTGCCAGCAGTTACCAACCCGACAGGCTCCTCTATGGCTACACCTTC. Translating gives CASSYQPDRLLYGYTF.

This clone has more than one count but fewer than ten. J is TRBJ1-1 and V is TRBV10-3; 8 bases map to TRBD1. CDR1 and CDR2 (germline): ENHRY, SYGVKD. The CDR3 extends over 14 amino acids. J lost 1 base, V lost 3 bases, and 1 base had no gene match. CDR3 loop: CAISEGTGNTEAFF. Written as DNA, the CDR3 is TGTGCCATCAGTGAAGGGACAGGGAACACTGAAGCTTTCTTT.

This chain connects TRBV11-3 to TRBJ2-5, with TRBD1 matching 8 bases. The CDR3 is 13 amino acids. The V gene's germline CDR1 is SGHNT and CDR2 YENEEA. V was pared by 6 bases and J by 5 bases, with 5 bases of the junction left unmatched. The CDR3 DNA reads as TGTGCCAGCAGTCGCGGACAGGGCGAGACCCAGTACTTC. Translation: CASSRGQGETQYF.

The J gene is TRBJ1-2, the V gene TRBV28; D might be TRBD1 (6 bases). Germline V CDR1 and CDR2: MDHEN, SYDVKM. Trimming cost V 2 bases and J 12 bases, with 25 bases left between them. The CDR3 extends over 16 amino acids. CDR3 protein: CASSLSAAGTLSRDTF. CDR3 nucleotides: TGTGCCAGCAGTTTAAGCGCCGCTGGGACATTAAGCCGCGACACCTTC.

The V gene is TRBV6-6, the J gene TRBJ2-7; possibly TRBD1 for D (6 bases). CDR1 is MNHNY, CDR2 SVGAGI, per germline (reference sequence). V lost 6 bases and J lost 1, with 13 bases in between. CDR3 length: 14 residues. CDR3 in DNA: TGTGCCAGCAGAAGAGAGGGGGATTCCTACGAGCAGTACTTC. Translated, it gives CASRREGDSYEQYF.

The chain links TRBV28 to TRBJ1-2; tentative D call: TRBD1 (5 bases). Germline CDR1 and CDR2: MDHEN and SYDVKM. V lost 5 bases and J 4 bases, leaving 32 bases between the germline ends. This CDR3 comprises 20 residues. DNA for the CDR3: TGTGCCAGCAGTCTCGCAATCGGGCCGAGGACCTTCGGGGGGGGCTATGGCTACACCTTC. Its protein product is CASSLAIGPRTFGGGYGYTF.

This chain uses TRBV5-5 with TRBJ1-6; 11 bases fit TRBD1. Germline-derived CDR1 and CDR2 are SGHKS and YYEKEE (reference sequence). This CDR3 is built from 15 residues. With 2 bases clipped from V and 10 bases from J, the junction kept 5 bases outside the gene matches. This CDR3 is CASSFGQGADSPLHF. The CDR3 DNA sequence: TGTGCCAGCAGCTTCGGACAGGGGGCAGACTCACCCCTCCACTTT.

V is TRBV19 and J is TRBJ2-7, with D possibly TRBD2 on 5 matching bases. The germline CDR1 and CDR2 sequences are LNHDA and SQIVND (reference sequence). This CDR3 has 13 amino acids. V dropped 4 bases and J dropped 3 bases, with 10 bases sitting between them. The CDR3 DNA sequence: TGTGCCAGTAGTAAGCGGCAGTTCTACGAGCAGTACTTC. Its protein product is CASSKRQFYEQYF. The full variable domain, its missing parts supplied by reference TRBV19 and TRBJ2-7, is DGGITQSPKYLFRKEGQNVTLSCEQNLNHDAMYWYRQDPGQGLRLIYYSQIVNDFQKGDIAEGYSVSREKKESFPLTVTSAQKNPTAFYLCASSKRQFYEQYFGPGTRLTVT.

The chain employs TRBV19 and TRBJ1-2, with 8 bases identical to TRBD1. After removal of 5 bases from V and 4 bases from J, the junction contained 6 bases not matched to a gene. Germline V gives CDR1 LNHDA, CDR2 SQIVND (reference sequence). The CDR3 consists of 14 residues. The CDR3 region is CASSPLTGAYGYTF. For the CDR3, the DNA is TGTGCCAGTAGTCCTCTGACAGGGGCCTATGGCTACACCTTC. Drawing the rest from reference TRBV19 and TRBJ1-2, the complete variable domain is DGGITQSPKYLFRKEGQNVTLSCEQNLNHDAMYWYRQDPGQGLRLIYYSQIVNDFQKGDIAEGYSVSREKKESFPLTVTSAQKNPTAFYLCASSPLTGAYGYTFGSGTRLTVV.

V gene TRBV11-3 combines with J gene TRBJ2-3; 11 bases match TRBD2. Trimming took 3 bases from V and 1 from J; bases not matched to a gene: 0. This CDR3 comprises 15 residues. Germline V CDR1 and CDR2: SGHNT, YENEEA. The CDR3 DNA reads TGTGCCAGCAGCTTTAGCGGGGGGGGCACAGATACGCAGTATTTT. This gives the protein CASSFSGGGTDTQYF.

This chain uses TRBV24-1 with TRBJ2-7, with 9 nucleotides matching TRBD1. The CDR3 is made up of 15 amino acids. V lost 6 bases to trimming and J lost 3 bases; unmatched junction nucleotides: 8. Germline V gives CDR1 KGHDR, CDR2 SFDVKD. The CDR3: CATSPRDRENYEQYF. CDR3 DNA sequence: TGTGCCACCAGTCCCCGGGACAGGGAAAACTACGAGCAGTACTTC.

The V call is TRBV7-3, the J call TRBJ2-7; no definite D call. The V gene's germline CDR1 is SGHTA and CDR2 FQGTGA. V was trimmed by 0 bases and J by 3 bases, leaving 6 bases between them. The CDR3 runs 13 residues. CDR3 residues: CASSLTPGYEQYF. CDR3 nucleotide sequence: TGTGCCAGCAGCTTAACCCCAGGCTACGAGCAGTACTTC. Full variable domain (outside the CDR3, taken from reference TRBV7-3 and TRBJ2-7): GAGVSQTPSNKVTEKGKYVELRCDPISGHTALYWYRQSLGQGPEFLIYFQGTGAADDSGLPNDRFFAVRPEGSVSTLKIQRTERGDSAVYLCASSLTPGYEQYFGPGTRLTVT.

The chain has TRBV12-3 or TRBV12-4 and TRBJ1-2; weak D call: TRBD1 (5 bases). This CDR3 contains 13 residues. The V and J ends lost 5 bases and 5 bases respectively, with 12 bases between them. CDR3 sequence reads: CASSSSGGYGYTF. In nucleotides, the CDR3 is TGTGCCAGCAGTAGCTCCGGGGGTTATGGCTACACCTTC.

There are a few counts of this clone. V gene TRBV7-3 combines with J gene TRBJ2-3; TRBD2 matches at 13 bases. V shed 2 bases and J 14 bases; nucleotides not matched to a gene: 7. In germline, CDR1 is SGHTA, CDR2 FQGTGA. This CDR3 is 14 amino acids long. The CDR3 region is CASSLGTSGALPYF. Here the CDR3 DNA reads TGTGCCAGCAGCTTAGGGACTAGCGGGGCCCTGCCGTATTTT.

The rearrangement joins TRBV5-8 to TRBJ1-5; the match to TRBD1 covers 7 bases. V dropped 2 bases and J dropped 3; count of bases not matched to a gene: 8. CDR3 length equals 16 residues. Germline V gene sequence: CDR1 SGHTS, CDR2 YDEGEE. The CDR3 bases are TGTGCCAGCAGCTTCGGGGGACAGCTTGTCAATCAGCCCCAGCATTTT. Residues: CASSFGGQLVNQPQHF.

The chain couples TRBV12-3 or TRBV12-4 to TRBJ1-3, with 7 bases identical to TRBD1. V gave up 4 bases and J gave up 7 bases; unmatched junction bases: 4. This CDR3 contains 13 residues. The CDR3 DNA reads TGTGCCAGCAGTTCAGACAGGGTGAACACCATATATTTT. This codes for CASSSDRVNTIYF.

This clone appeared a single time. J is TRBJ2-7 and V is TRBV27, with D maybe TRBD1 (5 bases). CDR1 and CDR2 from the germline V gene are MNHEY and SMNVEV (reference sequence). V dropped 6 bases and J dropped 2 bases, with 11 bases sitting between them. This CDR3 has 13 amino acids. DNA of the CDR3: TGTGCCAGCAGGCGCGACAGTGCCTACGAGCAGTACTTC. This sequence encodes CASRRDSAYEQYF.